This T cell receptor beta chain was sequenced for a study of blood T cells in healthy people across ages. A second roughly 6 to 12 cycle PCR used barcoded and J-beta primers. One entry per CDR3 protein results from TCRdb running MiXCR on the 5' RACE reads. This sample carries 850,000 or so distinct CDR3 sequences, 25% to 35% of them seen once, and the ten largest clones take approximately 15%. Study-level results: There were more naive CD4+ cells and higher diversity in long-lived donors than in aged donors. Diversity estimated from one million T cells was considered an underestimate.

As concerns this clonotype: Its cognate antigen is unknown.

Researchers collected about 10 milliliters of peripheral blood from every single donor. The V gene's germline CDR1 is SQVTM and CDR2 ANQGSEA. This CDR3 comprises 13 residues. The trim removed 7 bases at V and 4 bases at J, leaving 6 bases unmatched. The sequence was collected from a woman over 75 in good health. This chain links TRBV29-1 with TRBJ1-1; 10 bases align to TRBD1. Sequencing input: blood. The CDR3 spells CSGGQGMGTEAFF. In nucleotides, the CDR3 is TGCAGCGGGGGACAGGGGATGGGCACTGAAGCTTTCTTT.